Below, 2 T cell receptor beta chains from the same sample are listed, as sequenced in a study of blood T cell repertoires in COVID-19. Assay used: immunoSEQ multiplex PCR; TCRdb lists only in-frame clones, some missing. There are nearly 350,000 clones in the sample; around nine tenths occur only once, and less than 3.5% lies in the top ten. Sequenced sample: peripheral blood. These receptors all come from a woman under 30 who had recovered from COVID-19.

The V gene is TRBV18, the J gene TRBJ2-1; TRBD2 agrees at 11 bases. Germline CDR1 KGHSH, CDR2 LQKENI. V trimming: 2 bases; J trimming: 6 bases; junction bases outside the gene matches: 3. The CDR3 is 15 residues long. CDR3 coding DNA: TGTGCCAGCTCACCATATACTAGCGGGAGCAATGAGCAGTTCTTC. It translates to CASSPYTSGSNEQFF. Full variable domain (remainder filled in from reference TRBV18 and TRBJ2-1): NAGVMQNPRHLVRRRGQEARLRCSPMKGHSHVYWYRQLPEEGLKFMVYLQKENIIDESGMPKERFSAEFPKEGPSILRIQQVVRGDSAAYFCASSPYTSGSNEQFFGPGTRLTVL.

This chain links TRBV6-5 with TRBJ1-1; a weak D match, TRBD1 (6 bases). CDR1 is MNHEY and CDR2 is SVGAGI in the germline V gene. This CDR3 is 12 amino acids long. V shed 6 bases and J shed 8 bases, with 13 bases lying between them. This CDR3 is CASSLQGREAFF. Here the CDR3 DNA reads TGTGCCAGCAGCCTACAGGGACGGGAAGCTTTCTTT.